This is a list of T cell receptor beta chains from one sample in a study of sequential checkpoint blockade in melanoma. TCRdb keeps only in-frame clones here, not all; method: immunoSEQ multiplex PCR. The sample records under 2,500 clones, roughly 15% being singletons. The sequenced sample was tumor tissue (inferred from file names), obtained from a patient given nivolumab and ipilimumab in sequence. The receptor set was obtained from a human donor with melanoma. Both conserved end residues are part of each CDR3. D genes are given only for firm matches. The size field is filled for only some rows; it gives once, few, many or a size class.

v_gene	j_gene	d_gene	abundance	CDR3nt	CDR3aa
TRBV6-8	TRBJ2-7	-	few	TGTGCCAGCGCCCGTTGGGCCTACGAGCAGTACTTC	CASARWAYEQYF
TRBV15	TRBJ2-4	-	-	TGTGCCACCAGCCGCGAGGGCCGAGCCAAAAACATTCAGTACTTC	CATSREGRAKNIQYF
TRBV11-3	TRBJ2-3	TRBD2	medium-sized	TGTGCCAGCAGCCGACTAGCGGGAGTAATGGGAGCAGATACGCAGTATTTT	CASSRLAGVMGADTQYF
TRBV6-8	TRBJ2-7	TRBD2	-	TGTGCCAGCAGTTACTCGATATCTAGCGGCTACGAGCAGTACTTC	CASSYSISSGYEQYF
TRBV5-1	TRBJ1-5	TRBD1	few	TGCGCCAGCAGCACCACAGGGGACAATCAGCCCCAGCATTTT	CASSTTGDNQPQHF
TRBV10-2	TRBJ1-1	-	-	TGCGCCAGCAGTGAAGGGAAGAACACTGAAGCTTTCTTT	CASSEGKNTEAFF
TRBV11-3	TRBJ2-3	TRBD1	few	TGTGCCAGCAGCCCACCGACAGGGCAGTCAGATACGCAGTATTTT	CASSPPTGQSDTQYF
TRBV6-8	TRBJ2-1	TRBD2	few	TGTGCCAGCAGTTACGAATTAGTGGCTAGCGGGAGTAGAAATGAGCAGTTCTTC	CASSYELVASGSRNEQFF
TRBV30	TRBJ2-6	-	medium-sized	TGTGCCTGGCAGCGACGCGGAGGGGCCAACGTCCTGACTTTC	CAWQRRGGANVLTF
TRBV28	TRBJ1-1	TRBD1	few	TGTGCCAGCAGTTTATCAGGGGGCCACACTGAAGCTTTCTTT	CASSLSGGHTEAFF
TRBV4-2	TRBJ2-3	TRBD2	few	TGTGCCAGCAGCCAAGAGGTAGGACTAGCGGGAGGGATACAAAGCACAGATACGCAGTATTTT	CASSQEVGLAGGIQSTDTQYF